These T cell receptor beta chains were read from a single sample in a study of human T cells and chemical hapten exposure. Via MiXCR, TCRdb re-called the RACE reads, giving one row per CDR3 protein. The table includes approximately 41,000 distinct CDR3 sequences, 7.5% to 9% detected once. The sequencing here drew on whole blood, taken in connection with sensitization to the hapten diphenylcyclopropenone (DPC). Receptor source: a woman between 50 and 59 years old with alopecia areata. Some clones in this sample may be carry-over from other donors' samples. The conserved cysteine and the conserved F or W are not part of the CDR3 here. Only part of the rows carry a size: once, few, many, or a class if the clone is expanded.

v_call: TRBV18; j_call: TRBJ2-4; clone_size: many; cdr3_aa: ASSPPDGNIQY
v_call: TRBV20-1; j_call: TRBJ1-5; clone_size: medium-sized; cdr3_aa: SAIRGAVDRNQPQH
v_call: TRBV7-2; j_call: TRBJ2-7; clone_size: many; cdr3_aa: ASSSPGGLSYEQY
v_call: TRBV5-6; j_call: TRBJ2-1; clone_size: many; cdr3_aa: ASSLIRETSDYNEQF
v_call: TRBV12-3/TRBV12-4; j_call: TRBJ1-4; clone_size: many; cdr3_aa: ASSLSGVREKLF
v_call: TRBV11-2; j_call: TRBJ2-1; clone_size: many; cdr3_aa: ASSLLAGGLNEQF
v_call: TRBV18; j_call: TRBJ1-4; clone_size: -; cdr3_aa: ASSPYGTGNEKLF
v_call: TRBV10-3; j_call: TRBJ1-5; clone_size: many; cdr3_aa: AISEDNYNQPQH
v_call: TRBV6-6; j_call: TRBJ1-1; clone_size: -; cdr3_aa: ASRRGDRNTEAF
v_call: TRBV24-1; j_call: TRBJ2-1; clone_size: many; cdr3_aa: ATSDTSGLGNEQF
v_call: TRBV5-1; j_call: TRBJ2-3; clone_size: -; cdr3_aa: ASSLGGLAGADTQY
v_call: TRBV18; j_call: TRBJ2-1; clone_size: many; cdr3_aa: ASSPGPFNEQF
v_call: TRBV7-2; j_call: TRBJ2-5; clone_size: many; cdr3_aa: ASSLGGSRETQY
v_call: TRBV7-2; j_call: TRBJ2-1; clone_size: many; cdr3_aa: ASSLVLAGAEQF
v_call: TRBV6-2/TRBV6-3; j_call: TRBJ1-6; clone_size: -; cdr3_aa: ASRIAGTDPYNSPLH
v_call: TRBV6-1; j_call: TRBJ2-7; clone_size: -; cdr3_aa: ASRPGVHEQY
v_call: TRBV27; j_call: TRBJ2-1; clone_size: many; cdr3_aa: ASSFSGSSYNEQF
v_call: TRBV5-4; j_call: TRBJ1-2; clone_size: many; cdr3_aa: ASSKEQPNYGYT
v_call: TRBV5-1; j_call: TRBJ2-5; clone_size: few; cdr3_aa: ASSQQTSGRDQY
v_call: TRBV7-9; j_call: TRBJ1-3; clone_size: many; cdr3_aa: ASSLNTSPSGNTIY
v_call: TRBV7-9; j_call: TRBJ1-5; clone_size: many; cdr3_aa: ASSPTPSNQPQH
v_call: TRBV27; j_call: TRBJ2-7; clone_size: -; cdr3_aa: ASSSLPGLGEQY
v_call: TRBV18; j_call: TRBJ2-3; clone_size: many; cdr3_aa: ASSPRRLAGSTDTQY
v_call: TRBV7-9; j_call: TRBJ2-1; clone_size: few; cdr3_aa: ASSLGGPNEQF
v_call: TRBV15; j_call: TRBJ2-3; clone_size: -; cdr3_aa: ATSREGERTDTQY
v_call: TRBV9; j_call: TRBJ2-3; clone_size: -; cdr3_aa: ASSVAAGGRDTQY
v_call: TRBV29-1; j_call: TRBJ1-4; clone_size: many; cdr3_aa: SGSQGSDEKLF
v_call: TRBV12-3/TRBV12-4; j_call: TRBJ1-4; clone_size: many; cdr3_aa: ASSLAPGQVKKLF
v_call: TRBV7-7; j_call: TRBJ2-5; clone_size: many; cdr3_aa: ASSLGAAETQY
v_call: TRBV7-8; j_call: TRBJ2-4; clone_size: many; cdr3_aa: ASSPRLAKNIQY
v_call: TRBV6-6; j_call: TRBJ2-1; clone_size: -; cdr3_aa: ASSYSSSEQF
v_call: TRBV7-9; j_call: TRBJ1-1; clone_size: few; cdr3_aa: ASSRDTEAF
v_call: TRBV3-1; j_call: TRBJ1-5; clone_size: many; cdr3_aa: ASSQLPGAQPQH
v_call: TRBV29-1; j_call: TRBJ1-1; clone_size: many; cdr3_aa: SVDRRGRLGTEAF
v_call: TRBV5-1; j_call: TRBJ2-7; clone_size: many; cdr3_aa: ASSLDRDSGEQY
v_call: TRBV14; j_call: TRBJ1-1; clone_size: many; cdr3_aa: ASSQPPRNTEAF